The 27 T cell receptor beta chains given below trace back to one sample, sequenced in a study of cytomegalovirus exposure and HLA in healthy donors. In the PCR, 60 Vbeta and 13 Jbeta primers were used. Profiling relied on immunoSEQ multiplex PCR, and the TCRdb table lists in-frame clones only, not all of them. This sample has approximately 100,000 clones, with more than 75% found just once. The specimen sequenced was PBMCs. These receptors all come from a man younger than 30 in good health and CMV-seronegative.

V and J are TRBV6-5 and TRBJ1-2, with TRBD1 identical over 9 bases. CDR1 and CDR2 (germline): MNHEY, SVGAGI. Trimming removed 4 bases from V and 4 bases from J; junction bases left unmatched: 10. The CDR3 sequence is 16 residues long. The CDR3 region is CASSFLVGQGTYGYTF. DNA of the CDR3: TGTGCCAGCAGTTTTCTTGTGGGACAGGGAACCTATGGCTACACCTTC.

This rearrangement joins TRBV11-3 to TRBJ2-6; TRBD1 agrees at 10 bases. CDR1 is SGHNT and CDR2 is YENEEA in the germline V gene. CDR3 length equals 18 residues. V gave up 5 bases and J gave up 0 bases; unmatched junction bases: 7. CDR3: CASSPGQGGSSGANVLTF. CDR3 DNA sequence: TGTGCCAGCAGCCCAGGACAGGGGGGCAGCTCTGGGGCCAACGTCCTGACTTTC.

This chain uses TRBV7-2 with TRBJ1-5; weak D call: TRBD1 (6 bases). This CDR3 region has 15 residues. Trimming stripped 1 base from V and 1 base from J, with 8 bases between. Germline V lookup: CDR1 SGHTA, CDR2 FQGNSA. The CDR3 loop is CASSLGRGSNQPQHF. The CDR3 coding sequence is TGTGCCAGCAGCTTAGGTAGGGGGAGCAATCAGCCCCAGCATTTT.

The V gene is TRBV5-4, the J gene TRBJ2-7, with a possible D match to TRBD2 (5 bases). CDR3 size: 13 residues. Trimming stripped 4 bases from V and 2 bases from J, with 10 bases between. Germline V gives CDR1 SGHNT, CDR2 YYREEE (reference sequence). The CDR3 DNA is TGTGCCAGCAGCCCAGACGGGACCTACGAGCAGTACTTC. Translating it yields CASSPDGTYEQYF.

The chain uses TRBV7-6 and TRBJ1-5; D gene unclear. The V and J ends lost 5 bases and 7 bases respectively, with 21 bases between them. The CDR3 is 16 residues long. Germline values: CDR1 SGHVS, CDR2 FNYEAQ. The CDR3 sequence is CASSPAGTPFGQPQHF. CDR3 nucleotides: TGTGCCAGCAGCCCCGCCGGTACCCCCTTCGGGCAGCCCCAGCATTTT.

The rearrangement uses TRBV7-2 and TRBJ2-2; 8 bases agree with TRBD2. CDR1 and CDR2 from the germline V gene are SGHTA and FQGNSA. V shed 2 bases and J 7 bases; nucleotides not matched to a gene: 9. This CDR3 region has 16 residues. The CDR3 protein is CASSLSRGGASGELFF. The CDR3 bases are TGTGCCAGCAGCTTAAGTCGGGGGGGGGCGAGCGGGGAGCTGTTTTTT.

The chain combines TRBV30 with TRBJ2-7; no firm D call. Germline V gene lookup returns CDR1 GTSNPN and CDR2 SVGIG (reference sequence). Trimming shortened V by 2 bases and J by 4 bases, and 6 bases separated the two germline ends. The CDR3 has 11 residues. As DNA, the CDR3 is TGTGCCTGGAGTCTACAGTACGAGCAGTACTTC. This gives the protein CAWSLQYEQYF.

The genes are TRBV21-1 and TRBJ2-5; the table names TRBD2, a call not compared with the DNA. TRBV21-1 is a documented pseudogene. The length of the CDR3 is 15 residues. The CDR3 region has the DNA TGTGCCAGCAGCACCGGGACTGAATTCCAAGAGACCCAGTACTTC. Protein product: CASSTGTEFQETQYF.

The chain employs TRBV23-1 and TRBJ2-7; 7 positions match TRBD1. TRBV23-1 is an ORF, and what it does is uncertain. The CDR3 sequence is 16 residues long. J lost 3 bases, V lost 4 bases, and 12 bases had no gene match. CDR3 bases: TGCGCCAGCAGTCTGTCTTCGGGACAGCCTTGCTACGAGCAGTACTTC. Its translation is CASSLSSGQPCYEQYF.

The CDR3 DNA is TGTGCCAGCAGTTTATTGCGGGGGAATGAGCAGTACTTC. Translated: CASSLLRGNEQYF. The J gene is TRBJ2-5, the V gene TRBV27, with TRBD2 matching over 7 bases. J lost 11 bases, V lost 1 base, and 7 bases had no gene match. Germline V gene lookup returns CDR1 MNHEY and CDR2 SMNVEV (reference sequence). The length of the CDR3 is 13 residues.

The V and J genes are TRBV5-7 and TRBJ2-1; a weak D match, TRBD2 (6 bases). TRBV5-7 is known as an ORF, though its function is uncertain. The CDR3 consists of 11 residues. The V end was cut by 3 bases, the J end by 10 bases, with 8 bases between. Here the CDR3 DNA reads TGTGCCAGCAGCTCGGGGGAGGAGCAGTTCTTC. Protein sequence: CASSSGEEQFF.

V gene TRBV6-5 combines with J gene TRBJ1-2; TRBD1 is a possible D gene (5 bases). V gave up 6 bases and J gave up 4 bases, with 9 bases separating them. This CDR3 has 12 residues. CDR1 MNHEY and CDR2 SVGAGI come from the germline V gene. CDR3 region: CASSRQSYGYTF. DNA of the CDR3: TGTGCCAGCAGCAGACAGTCCTATGGCTACACCTTC.

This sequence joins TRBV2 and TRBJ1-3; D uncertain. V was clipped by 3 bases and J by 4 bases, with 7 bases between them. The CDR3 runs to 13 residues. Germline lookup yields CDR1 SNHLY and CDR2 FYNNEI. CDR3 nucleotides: TGTGCCAGCAGTGACCGCAGGGGAAACACCATATATTTT. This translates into CASSDRRGNTIYF.

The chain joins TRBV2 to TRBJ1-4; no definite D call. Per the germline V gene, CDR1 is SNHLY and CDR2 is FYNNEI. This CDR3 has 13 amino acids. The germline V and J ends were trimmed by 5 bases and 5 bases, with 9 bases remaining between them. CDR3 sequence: CASSPRGNEKLFF. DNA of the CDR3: TGTGCCAGCAGTCCCCGCGGGAATGAAAAACTGTTTTTT.

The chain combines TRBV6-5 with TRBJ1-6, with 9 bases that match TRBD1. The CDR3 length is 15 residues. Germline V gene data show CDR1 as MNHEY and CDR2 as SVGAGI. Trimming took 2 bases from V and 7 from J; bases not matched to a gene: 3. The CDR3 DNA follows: TGTGCCAGCAGTTACAATGGACAGGGGAATTCACCCCTCCACTTT. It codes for CASSYNGQGNSPLHF.

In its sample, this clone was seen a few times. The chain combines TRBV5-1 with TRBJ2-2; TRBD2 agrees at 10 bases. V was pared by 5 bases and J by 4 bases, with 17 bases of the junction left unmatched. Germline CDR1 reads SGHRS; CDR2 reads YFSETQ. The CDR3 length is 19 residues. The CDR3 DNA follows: TGCGCCAGCAGAGGGCTAGCGGGGGACTCCCTGATGGGCACCGGGGAGCTGTTTTTT. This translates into CASRGLAGDSLMGTGELFF.

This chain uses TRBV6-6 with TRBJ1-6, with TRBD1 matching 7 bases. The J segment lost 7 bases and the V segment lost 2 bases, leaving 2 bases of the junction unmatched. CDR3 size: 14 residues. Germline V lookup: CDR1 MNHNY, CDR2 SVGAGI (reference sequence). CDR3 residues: CASSYRGQNSPLHF. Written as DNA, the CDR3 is TGTGCCAGCAGTTACAGGGGGCAAAATTCACCCCTCCACTTT.

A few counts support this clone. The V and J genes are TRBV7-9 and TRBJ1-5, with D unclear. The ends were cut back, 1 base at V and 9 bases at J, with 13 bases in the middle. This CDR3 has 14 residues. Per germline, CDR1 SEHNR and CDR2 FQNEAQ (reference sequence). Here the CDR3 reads CASSLDEDYLPQHF. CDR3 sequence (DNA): TGTGCCAGCAGCTTAGACGAGGATTATCTGCCCCAGCATTTT.

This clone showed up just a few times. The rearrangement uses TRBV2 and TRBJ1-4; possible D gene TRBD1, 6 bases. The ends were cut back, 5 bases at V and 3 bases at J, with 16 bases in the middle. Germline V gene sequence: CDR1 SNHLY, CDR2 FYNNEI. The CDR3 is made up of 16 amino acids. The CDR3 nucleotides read TGTGCCAGCAGTATGGCCGCCACAGGGTCTAATGAAAAACTGTTTTTT. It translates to CASSMAATGSNEKLFF.

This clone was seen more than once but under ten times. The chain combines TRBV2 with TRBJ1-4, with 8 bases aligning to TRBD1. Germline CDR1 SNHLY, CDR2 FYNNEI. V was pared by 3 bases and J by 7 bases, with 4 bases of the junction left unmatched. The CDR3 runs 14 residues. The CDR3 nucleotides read TGTGCCAGCAGTGAGGCAGGGGGCCTTGAAAAACTGTTTTTT. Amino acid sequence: CASSEAGGLEKLFF.

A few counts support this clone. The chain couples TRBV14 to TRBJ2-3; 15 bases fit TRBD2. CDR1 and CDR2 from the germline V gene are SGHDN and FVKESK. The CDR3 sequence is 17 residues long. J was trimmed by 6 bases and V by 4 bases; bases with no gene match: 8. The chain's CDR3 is CASSLQTGLAGGDTQYF. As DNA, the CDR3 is TGTGCCAGCAGCCTTCAAACGGGACTAGCGGGGGGCGATACGCAGTATTTT. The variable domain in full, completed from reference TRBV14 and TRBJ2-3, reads EAGVTQFPSHSVIEKGQTVTLRCDPISGHDNLYWYRRVMGKEIKFLLHFVKESKQDESGMPNNRFLAERTGGTYSTLKVQPAELEDSGVYFCASSLQTGLAGGDTQYFGPGTRLTVL.

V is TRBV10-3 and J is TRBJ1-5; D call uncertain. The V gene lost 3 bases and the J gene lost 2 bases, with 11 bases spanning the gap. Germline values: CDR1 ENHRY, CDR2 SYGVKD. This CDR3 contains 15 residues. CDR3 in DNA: TGTGCCATCAGTGACCGGTTCGGGGGCAATCAGCCCCAGCATTTT. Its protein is CAISDRFGGNQPQHF.

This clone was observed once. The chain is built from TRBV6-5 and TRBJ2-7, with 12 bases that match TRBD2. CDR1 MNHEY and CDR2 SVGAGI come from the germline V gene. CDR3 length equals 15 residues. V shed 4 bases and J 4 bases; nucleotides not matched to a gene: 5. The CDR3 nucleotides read TGTGCCAGCAGTTTCTCGACTAGCGGGGGATACGAGCAGTACTTC. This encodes CASSFSTSGGYEQYF.

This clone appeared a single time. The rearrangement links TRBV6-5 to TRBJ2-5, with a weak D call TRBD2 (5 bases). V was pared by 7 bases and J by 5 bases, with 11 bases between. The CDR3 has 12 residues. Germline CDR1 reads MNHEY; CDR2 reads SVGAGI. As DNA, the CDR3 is TGTGCCAGCAATACCCGAGGGGAGACCCAGTACTTC. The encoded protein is CASNTRGETQYF.

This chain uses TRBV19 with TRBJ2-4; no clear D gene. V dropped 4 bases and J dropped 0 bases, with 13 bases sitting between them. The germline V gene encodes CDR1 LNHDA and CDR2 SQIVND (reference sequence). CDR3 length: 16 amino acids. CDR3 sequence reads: CASSRSTALAKNIQYF. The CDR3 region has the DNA TGTGCCAGTAGTAGATCAACAGCCCTAGCCAAAAACATTCAGTACTTC.

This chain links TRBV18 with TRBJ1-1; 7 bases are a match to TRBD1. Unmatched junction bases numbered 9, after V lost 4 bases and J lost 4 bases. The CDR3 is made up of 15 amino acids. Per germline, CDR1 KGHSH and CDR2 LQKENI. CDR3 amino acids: CASSQVTGMGTEAFF. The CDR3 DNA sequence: TGTGCCAGCTCACAAGTGACAGGGATGGGCACTGAAGCTTTCTTT. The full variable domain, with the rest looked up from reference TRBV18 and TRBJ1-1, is NAGVMQNPRHLVRRRGQEARLRCSPMKGHSHVYWYRQLPEEGLKFMVYLQKENIIDESGMPKERFSAEFPKEGPSILRIQQVVRGDSAAYFCASSQVTGMGTEAFFGQGTRLTVV.

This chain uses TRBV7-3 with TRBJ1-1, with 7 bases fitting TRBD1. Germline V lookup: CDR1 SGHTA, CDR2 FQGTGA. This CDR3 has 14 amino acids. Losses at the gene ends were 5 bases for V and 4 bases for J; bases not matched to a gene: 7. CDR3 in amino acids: CASSVNRGGTEAFF. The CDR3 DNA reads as TGTGCCAGCAGCGTTAACAGGGGCGGCACTGAAGCTTTCTTT.